This T cell receptor (beta chain) comes out of a study of T cell responses to AZD1222 COVID-19 vaccine. Study-wide results and caveats: Repertoire sampling occurred only after the peak T cell response. Elevations in Spike-specific TCR breadth and depth followed administration of two AZD1222 doses. Unmutated regions of variants are reportedly targeted by nearly half of spike-specific TCRs.

Second-dose groups at about 4 or about 12 weeks were pooled. The assay was immunoSEQ multiplex PCR, and TCRdb's table has in-frame clones only and misses some. The sample records around 270,000 clones, 85% to 95% being singletons. Concerning this clone itself: What it binds is unknown.

The sequencing used peripheral blood, collected 28 days after the second AZD1222 dose. This clonotype was sampled from an adult who received the AZD1222 COVID-19 vaccine.

CDR3 in amino acids: CASSSPPGQGWPYEQYF. The CDR3 DNA sequence: TGTGCCAGCAGTTCCCCCCCGGGACAGGGGTGGCCCTACGAGCAGTACTTC. The gene calls are TRBV28 and TRBJ2-7; 10 nucleotides agree with TRBD1. CDR3 length: 17 residues. V lost 4 bases and J lost 2; bases outside the gene matches: 11. Germline V gives CDR1 MDHEN, CDR2 SYDVKM.